The 4 T cell receptor beta chains below all came from one sample that was sequenced in a study of immune evolution from preneoplasia to lung adenocarcinoma. Measured with immunoSEQ multiplex PCR; TCRdb has only the in-frame clones, and not every one. Counted here are around 7,500 clones, roughly 84% occurring once; the ten biggest clones make up around 2.9%. The sequenced sample was FFPE minimally invasive lung adenocarcinoma tissue. The receptors shown here come from a person aged 65 to 85 with lung adenocarcinoma.

The rearrangement uses TRBV19 and TRBJ2-7; tentatively, D is TRBD2 (6 bases). The CDR3 contains 13 residues. Per germline, CDR1 LNHDA and CDR2 SQIVND (reference sequence). Trimming took off 4 bases at V and 0 bases at J, with 7 bases between the two ends. CDR3 in DNA: TGTGCCAGTAGTACCGGGAGCTCCTACGAGCAGTACTTC. Translated: CASSTGSSYEQYF.

The chain employs TRBV20-1 and TRBJ1-4; the D gene is possibly TRBD1 (5 bases). The CDR3 covers 11 residues. Germline CDR1 reads DFQATT; CDR2 reads SNEGSKA (reference sequence). The V end was cut by 3 bases, the J end by 8 bases, with 7 bases between. The CDR3 reads CSASRGEKLFF. Written as DNA, the CDR3 is TGCAGTGCTAGTAGGGGAGAAAAACTGTTTTTT.

This clone appeared a few times. The chain employs TRBV7-2 and TRBJ1-1; D perhaps matches TRBD1 (5 bases). Germline V CDR1 and CDR2: SGHTA, FQGNSA. The length of the CDR3 is 15 residues. The germline V and J ends were trimmed by 5 bases and 0 bases, with 13 bases remaining between them. The CDR3 region has the DNA TGTGCCAGCAGCGCCCGACAGATTCTGAACACTGAAGCTTTCTTT. It specifies CASSARQILNTEAFF.

The chain employs TRBV27 and TRBJ2-1; 9 bases are a match to TRBD1. The CDR3 is 13 residues long. CDR1 and CDR2 (germline): MNHEY, SMNVEV (reference sequence). With V trimmed by 6 bases and J by 5 bases, 2 bases remained unmatched. Written as DNA, the CDR3 is TGTGCCAGCAGGGGACAGGGCCACAATGAGCAGTTCTTC. This encodes CASRGQGHNEQFF.